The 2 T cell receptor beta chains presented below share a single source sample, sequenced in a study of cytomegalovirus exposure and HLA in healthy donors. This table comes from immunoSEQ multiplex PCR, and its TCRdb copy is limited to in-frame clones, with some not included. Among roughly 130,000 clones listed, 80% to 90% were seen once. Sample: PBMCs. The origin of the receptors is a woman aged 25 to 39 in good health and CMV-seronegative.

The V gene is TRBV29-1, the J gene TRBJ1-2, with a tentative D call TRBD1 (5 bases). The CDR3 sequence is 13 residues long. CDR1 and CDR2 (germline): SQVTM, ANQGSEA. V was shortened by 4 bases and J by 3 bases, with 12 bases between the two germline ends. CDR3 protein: CSVVVGQHYGYTF. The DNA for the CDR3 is TGCAGCGTTGTTGTTGGACAACACTATGGCTACACCTTC.

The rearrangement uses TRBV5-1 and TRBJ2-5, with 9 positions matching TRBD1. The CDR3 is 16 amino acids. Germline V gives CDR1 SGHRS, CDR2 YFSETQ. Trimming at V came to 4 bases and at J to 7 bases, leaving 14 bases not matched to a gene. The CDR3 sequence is CASSIRTGAEAGTQYF. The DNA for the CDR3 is TGCGCCAGCAGCATAAGGACAGGGGCCGAGGCCGGGACCCAGTACTTC. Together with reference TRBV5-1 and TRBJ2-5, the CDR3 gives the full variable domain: KAGVTQTPRYLIKTRGQQVTLSCSPISGHRSVSWYQQTPGQGLQFLFEYFSETQRNKGNFPGRFSGRQFSNSRSEMNVSTLELGDSALYLCASSIRTGAEAGTQYFGPGTRLLVL.